This TCR beta chain was sequenced during a study of beta chain features in type 1 diabetes. Study-level background: Regarding age, gender and cell yields, patients proved similar to healthy donors.

General observations from the study: TCRB CDR3s from Type 1 diabetes patients were moderately but significantly shorter in all four CD4+ subsets. The cDNA sequencing approach could over-represent high-TCR-expressing cells. Here, the possible influence of HLA type (on TCRB rearrangement) remained unresolved.

This CDR3 is 16 amino acids long. The trim removed 1 base at V and 3 bases at J, leaving 6 bases unmatched. CDR1 and CDR2 from the germline V gene are SGHDT and YYEEEE. Concerning this clone itself: No antigen is known for it.

Sequenced material consisted of expressed TCRB transcripts (all of the isolated RNA was reverse transcribed). Average reads for naive, central memory and regulatory T cell samples were about 3.57 million. Data came from immunoSEQ multiplex PCR; TCRdb stores just in-frame clones and leaves some out. The table lists about 160,000 clones, about 8.1% of them singletons. V gene TRBV5-6 combines with J gene TRBJ2-3, with 9 bases aligning to TRBD1. The sample was central memory CD4+ T cells from blood. The TCR sequence derives from a woman aged 18-29 years with type 1 diabetes. CDR3 sequence: CASSLSGTGRTDTQYF. The CDR3 DNA reads as TGTGCCAGCAGCTTGTCAGGGACAGGGAGAACAGATACGCAGTATTTT.